The T cell receptor (beta chain) under discussion was sequenced for a study of metastatic and nonmetastatic thyroid tumors. None of the patients had undergone any treatment ahead of thyroid surgery. The CDR3 is made up of 14 amino acids. J gave up 10 bases and V 0 bases, and 4 bases lay outside the gene matches. Germline values: CDR1 MNHEY, CDR2 SMNVEV (reference sequence). Points from the study as a whole: Malignant thyroid tumors reportedly exceeded benign nodules significantly in TCR beta diversity, with the difference appearing in blood and tumor.

TCRdb recomputed clones from the PCR reads via MiXCR. The sample lists some 20,000 clones; about 20% were seen once. This clone showed up many times. Its antigen is not identified. The sequence was obtained from a female donor with papillary thyroid cancer or a benign thyroid nodule (not recorded which). Some clones in this sample may be carry-over from other donors' samples. Sequenced material: tumor tissue. The rearrangement uses TRBV27 and TRBJ2-2; 8 bases are shared with TRBD2. CDR3 bases: TGTGCCAGCAGTTTATCCAGCGGGAGCGCGGAGCTGTTTTTT. Amino acids: CASSLSSGSAELFF.